What follows is one T cell receptor beta chain and its context. Its antigen is undetermined. The CDR3 consists of 14 residues. In germline, CDR1 is MRHNA, CDR2 SNTAGT. With V trimmed by 7 bases and J by 5 bases, 8 bases remained unmatched. The PCR ran on 60 Vbeta and 13 Jbeta primers. Sequencing used immunoSEQ multiplex PCR; TCRdb keeps in-frame clones, though not all of them. Among about 190,000 clones, more than 70% were seen once, and the ten largest hold around 1%. The data originate from a study of cytomegalovirus exposure and HLA in healthy donors. Study-level findings and limits: With later analysis, a missense DCLRE1C variant became linked to TCR beta V- and J-gene trimming. In a later analysis, common viral pathogens appeared linked to several of the most significant clusters. The study put 150 to 200 TCR beta chains on its list as cytomegalovirus-associated. A few of the chains that were CMV-associated were confirmed in vitro to be specific for CMV antigens.

This TCR derives from a middle-aged woman in good health and CMV-seronegative. Sample: PBMCs. The chain recombines TRBV6-4 with TRBJ2-1; 7 positions match TRBD2. The DNA of the CDR3 is TGTGCCAGCACGAGGGAGAGCGGGGACAATGAGCAGTTCTTC. Its translation is CASTRESGDNEQFF.